This entry lists 18 T cell receptor beta chains sequenced from one sample in a study of CD8 T cells in ankylosing spondylitis. MiXCR, run by TCRdb on the 5' RACE reads, gives a single entry per CDR3 protein. Of fewer than 400,000 distinct CDR3 sequences listed, approximately 14% are singletons. The sample was blood, either unsorted or a sorted T cell fraction (not recorded which). These receptors were taken from a male donor with ankylosing spondylitis or in good health (not recorded which).

V is TRBV6-1 and J is TRBJ2-7, with D possibly called TRBD1 or TRBD2 (5 bases each). V was clipped by 7 bases and J by 2 bases, with 15 bases between them. The CDR3 length is 14 residues. Germline V gene lookup returns CDR1 MNHNS and CDR2 SASEGT. The CDR3 sequence: CASTTWDGTYEQYF. In nucleotides, the CDR3 is TGTGCCAGCACTACCTGGGACGGAACCTACGAGCAGTACTTC.

The chain joins TRBV3-1 to TRBJ2-7; D uncertain. Germline-derived CDR1 and CDR2 are LGHDT and YNNKEL (reference sequence). The CDR3 extends over 15 amino acids. The V end lost 4 bases, the J end lost 0 bases, and 13 bases lay between the germline ends. CDR3 sequence (DNA): TGTGCCAGCAGCCGAAACGGGCTGAGCTCCTACGAGCAGTACTTC. It specifies CASSRNGLSSYEQYF.

This clonotype was detected many times. The chain joins TRBV12-3 or TRBV12-4 to TRBJ2-1, with D possibly called TRBD1 or TRBD2 (5 bases each). Trimming stripped 3 bases from V and 11 bases from J, with 17 bases between. The CDR3 covers 14 residues. The CDR3 nucleotides read TGTGCCAGCAGTTTCGCCAGCGCCGGGGCACAGCAGTTCTTC. It translates to CASSFASAGAQQFF.

There are a few counts of this clonotype. The rearrangement links TRBV3-1 to TRBJ2-1; D could derive from TRBD1 or TRBD2 (5 bases each). The CDR3 is 14 residues long. Per the germline V gene, CDR1 is LGHDT and CDR2 is YNNKEL (reference sequence). Trimming shortened V by 4 bases and J by 4 bases, and 11 bases separated the two germline ends. In nucleotides, the CDR3 is TGTGCCAGCAGCCTCCTGGGACGGTACAATGAGCAGTTCTTC. It is translated as CASSLLGRYNEQFF.

In its sample, this clonotype was seen a few times. The gene calls are TRBV12-3 or TRBV12-4 and TRBJ2-2; 10 bases align to TRBD1. The CDR3 has 15 residues. The junction had 9 bases not matched to a gene; V was cut back by 6 bases and J by 8 bases. The CDR3 loop reads CASRGGTGVTGELFF. In DNA, the CDR3 is TGTGCCAGCAGAGGGGGGACAGGGGTCACGGGGGAGCTGTTTTTT.

Only one count was recorded for this clonotype. The chain has TRBV20-1 and TRBJ2-1; 12 bases agree with TRBD2. The V segment lost 3 bases and the J segment 4 bases; nucleotides outside the gene matches: 16. This CDR3 is 19 amino acids long. CDR1 and CDR2 (germline): DFQATT, SNEGSKA (reference sequence). The chain's CDR3 is CSARATTSGRRVGYNEQFF. CDR3 nucleotide sequence: TGCAGTGCTAGGGCAACTACTAGCGGGAGGCGGGTGGGGTACAATGAGCAGTTCTTC.

CDR3 sequence: CAISEAAGYYEQYF. DNA for the CDR3: TGTGCCATCAGTGAGGCAGCGGGGTACTACGAGCAGTACTTC. This chain uses TRBV10-3 with TRBJ2-7; 7 bases line up with TRBD2. The V and J ends lost 2 bases and 3 bases, in that order; junction bases with no gene match: 4. Germline CDR1 and CDR2: ENHRY and SYGVKD. The CDR3 has 14 amino acids.

The rearrangement links TRBV5-1 to TRBJ2-7, with unresolved D. V was cut by 4 bases and J by 4 bases, with 15 bases left in between. This CDR3 is built from 14 residues. Germline V gives CDR1 SGHRS, CDR2 YFSETQ. The CDR3 spells CASSLAREKYEQYF. The CDR3 DNA is TGCGCCAGCAGCCTGGCCCGAGAAAAATACGAGCAGTACTTC.

This clonotype was seen a handful of times. This chain links TRBV20-1 with TRBJ1-5; D is perhaps TRBD1 (6 bases). CDR1 is DFQATT, CDR2 SNEGSKA, per germline (reference sequence). V was shortened by 4 bases and J by 3 bases, with 10 bases between the two germline ends. The CDR3 runs 13 residues. The CDR3 protein is CSAIGGLNQPQHF. For the CDR3, the DNA is TGCAGTGCTATTGGGGGGCTCAATCAGCCCCAGCATTTT.

The rearrangement links TRBV7-7 to TRBJ2-2; 7 nucleotides agree with TRBD2. This CDR3 region has 16 residues. Trimming cost V 5 bases and J 1 base; bases outside gene matches: 7. The germline V gene has CDR1 SSHAT and CDR2 FNYEAQ (reference sequence). The CDR3 DNA reads as TGTGCCAGCAGCCCCCAGCGGGACCGGAACACCGGGGAGCTGTTTTTT. It codes for CASSPQRDRNTGELFF.

The chain recombines TRBV16 with TRBJ1-1; a possible D gene is TRBD1 (6 bases). There are 15 residues in the CDR3. With 4 bases removed from V and 4 bases from J, the gap between germline ends came to 16 bases. In germline, CDR1 is KGHSY, CDR2 FQNENV. CDR3 sequence (DNA): TGTGCCAGCAGCCCCGGGGGCGCGTTTGGCACTGAAGCTTTCTTT. Its translation: CASSPGGAFGTEAFF. Based on the CDR3 plus reference TRBV16 and TRBJ1-1, the full variable domain is GEEVAQTPKHLVRGEGQKAKLYCAPIKGHSYVFWYQQVLKNEFKFLISFQNENVFDETGMPKERFSAKCLPNSPCSLEIQATKLEDSAVYFCASSPGGAFGTEAFFGQGTRLTVV.

A few counts support this clonotype. CDR3 nucleotide sequence: TGTGCCAGCAGACCCCGACCCGGGGGGGTCTACAATGAGCAGTTCTTC. Protein product: CASRPRPGGVYNEQFF. This chain joins TRBV6-1 and TRBJ2-1; 8 bases are a match to TRBD2. The CDR3 covers 16 residues. The V gene end was trimmed by 6 bases and the J gene end by 3 bases; junction bases not matched to a gene: 10. CDR1 and CDR2 from the germline V gene are MNHNS and SASEGT.

This chain links TRBV5-1 with TRBJ2-3, with 8 nucleotides matching TRBD1. Germline-derived CDR1 and CDR2 are SGHRS and YFSETQ. The J segment lost 2 bases and the V segment lost 5 bases, leaving 1 base of the junction unmatched. The CDR3 length is 13 residues. The CDR3 region is CASRTGATDTQYF. The CDR3 DNA follows: TGCGCCAGCAGGACAGGGGCCACAGATACGCAGTATTTT.

The chain employs TRBV6-1 and TRBJ2-7, with 7 bases lining up with TRBD1. The trim removed 7 bases at V and 4 bases at J, leaving 13 bases unmatched. There are 15 residues in the CDR3. Germline V gene data show CDR1 as MNHNS and CDR2 as SASEGT. The CDR3 is CASTPQGQGNYEQYF. DNA of the CDR3: TGTGCCAGCACCCCACAGGGGCAGGGGAATTACGAGCAGTACTTC.

This clonotype was found many times. The chain links TRBV29-1 to TRBJ2-3; D remains unclear. CDR1 and CDR2 (germline): SQVTM, ANQGSEA. The ends were cut back, 6 bases at V and 2 bases at J, with 12 bases in the middle. The CDR3 totals 13 residues. The CDR3 DNA follows: TGCAGCGTCATACAAGTGGACACAGATACGCAGTATTTT. It is translated as CSVIQVDTDTQYF.

The V gene is TRBV12-3 or TRBV12-4, the J gene TRBJ2-3; 8 nucleotides agree with TRBD2. The CDR3 is made up of 16 amino acids. After removal of 3 bases from V and 5 bases from J, the junction contained 10 bases not matched to a gene. This CDR3 reads CASSLGRGVRGDTQYF. The CDR3 nucleotides read TGTGCCAGCAGTTTGGGGCGGGGGGTGCGGGGAGATACGCAGTATTTT.

V and J are TRBV4-2 and TRBJ2-7; TRBD1 is a possible D gene (5 bases). The germline gives CDR1 LGHNA, CDR2 YNFKEQ. The CDR3 sequence is 14 residues long. V was clipped by 1 base and J by 6 bases, with 13 bases between them. CDR3 sequence reads: CASSQGQLSLEQYF. DNA for the CDR3: TGTGCCAGCAGCCAAGGACAGCTTTCTCTCGAGCAGTACTTC.

This clonotype has a handful of counts. The chain combines TRBV5-1 with TRBJ2-1; D perhaps matches TRBD2 (6 bases). Germline loops: CDR1 SGHRS, CDR2 YFSETQ. The CDR3 is 14 residues long. Between the trimmed V and J ends, which lost 3 bases and 5 bases, there was a span of 12 bases. Here the CDR3 DNA reads TGCGCCAGCAGCTCAGGCGGGATCGACAATGAGCAGTTCTTC. Its translation: CASSSGGIDNEQFF.